This is a list of T cell receptor beta chains from one sample in a study of a mutant IDH1 vaccine in newly diagnosed glioma. Method: immunoSEQ multiplex PCR; TCRdb's copy keeps in-frame clones and lacks some. The sample holds around 85,000 clones, 65% to 90% seen once. No antigens are known for them. Sequencing was performed on PBMCs, taken from a glioma patient whose treatment included an IDH1 peptide vaccine. The source of these receptors is a man aged 30-40 years with glioma. Some clones in this sample may be carry-over from other donors' samples. The CDR3 runs from the conserved cysteine through the conserved F or W. The D gene is left open where the match is weak. Size values are once, few and many counts, or a class for expanded clones, and some rows have none.

CDR3 DNA | CDR3 protein | D gene | J gene | V gene | clone size
TGTGCCAGCAGCGTAGCCGGGTGGGCCAGGGACACTGAAGCTTTCTTT | CASSVAGWARDTEAFF | NA | TRBJ1-1 | TRBV9 | once
TGTGCCAGCAGTTTATTTTCAGGGTCCCCCCAGGGGCATTTT | CASSLFSGSPQGHF | NA | TRBJ1-5 | TRBV28 | NA
TGTGCCAGCACCTTAAGTGAGGCGCAGGGCGGACACTTT | CASTLSEAQGGHF | NA | TRBJ1-6 | TRBV2 | NA
TGTGCCAGCAGCCAAACAACAGGGGGCACTGAAGCTCTCTTT | CASSQTTGGTEALF | TRBD1 | TRBJ1-1 | TRBV28 | NA
TGTGCCAGCAGCCATAAAGGGGGAGTTTGGGGCGAGCAGTACTTC | CASSHKGGVWGEQYF | NA | TRBJ2-7 | TRBV9 | few
TGTGCCAGCAGCTCCCGGGGAAGTACGCAGTATTTT | CASSSRGSTQYF | NA | TRBJ2-3 | TRBV9 | NA
TGCGCCAGCAGCCCATTCCCTACGAACACCATATATTTT | CASSPFPTNTIYF | NA | TRBJ1-3 | TRBV4-1 | NA
TGTGCCAGCAGTTTATTAGATAATGAAGCTTTCTTT | CASSLLDNEAFF | NA | TRBJ1-1 | TRBV28 | NA
TGTGCCAGCTCACGATCGGCTAGCGTTAGGTACGAGCAGTACTTC | CASSRSASVRYEQYF | NA | TRBJ2-7 | TRBV18 | few
TGTGCCAGCAGCTCCCTTCGGCGTAACCAAATTGAAGCTTTCTTT | CASSSLRRNQIEAFF | NA | TRBJ1-1 | TRBV11-2 | NA
TGCGCCAGCAGCCTAGAGAGGGGATGGGGGAACACTGAAGCTTTCTTT | CASSLERGWGNTEAFF | NA | TRBJ1-1 | TRBV5-1 | once
TGTGCCAGCAGCAGGGGCTACGAGCAGTACTTC | CASSRGYEQYF | NA | TRBJ2-7 | TRBV28 | NA
TGCGCCAGCAGCCCCTCCTACCGGGACCCAAACAATGAGCAGTTCTTC | CASSPSYRDPNNEQFF | NA | TRBJ2-1 | TRBV5-1 | NA
TGCGCCAGCAGCGGCGAGGGGGCTGGCACTGAAGCTTTCTTT | CASSGEGAGTEAFF | TRBD1 | TRBJ1-1 | TRBV5-1 | NA
TGTGCCAGCAGCTCGGGACAGGGGACGTTCTTC | CASSSGQGTFF | TRBD1 | TRBJ2-1 | TRBV9 | NA
TGTGCCAGCAGCCCAGGGGGGCTAGCGGGGGGCTACGAGCAGTACTTC | CASSPGGLAGGYEQYF | TRBD2 | TRBJ2-7 | TRBV9 | NA
TGTGCCAGCAGCTTAATCCGAGGGGAGGGGGAGACCCAGTACTTC | CASSLIRGEGETQYF | TRBD2 | TRBJ2-5 | TRBV7-9 | NA
TGTGCCAGTAGCGAAGCCACGAATGAGCAGTTCTTC | CASSEATNEQFF | NA | TRBJ2-1 | TRBV19 | NA
TGTGCCAGCAGGCCGGGACAGGGGGCTCGGGAGCAGTACTTC | CASRPGQGAREQYF | TRBD1 | TRBJ2-7 | TRBV6-1 | NA
TGTGCCAGCCAAGGGGAGACCCAGTACTTC | CASQGETQYF | NA | TRBJ2-5 | TRBV6-5 | few
TGTGCCAGCAGCCGTCGACAGGGGCCTTCTTGGGAGCAGTACTTC | CASSRRQGPSWEQYF | TRBD1 | TRBJ2-7 | TRBV14 | NA
TGTGCCTGGGAGTCCGGCCATGAGCAGTTCTTC | CAWESGHEQFF | NA | TRBJ2-1 | TRBV30 | NA
TGTGCCAGCAGCTTTTCGGGGTCCTCTAACTATGGCTACACCTTC | CASSFSGSSNYGYTF | NA | TRBJ1-2 | TRBV7-8 | NA
TGTGCCAGCAGCCACACCCTTGCAACTAATGAAAAACTGTTTTTT | CASSHTLATNEKLFF | NA | TRBJ1-4 | TRBV4-2 | NA
TGTGCCAGCAGCTCAGTTGTGACTAGGGGACAGGAGACCCAGTACTTC | CASSSVVTRGQETQYF | NA | TRBJ2-5 | TRBV7-8 | NA
TGTGCCGTCGGAGCCGGGACAGCCTACTGGAGTGAGCAGTTCTTC | CAVGAGTAYWSEQFF | TRBD1 | TRBJ2-1 | TRBV27 | NA
TGTGCCAGCAGCCAATTAACAGGGTACTACGAGCAGTACTTC | CASSQLTGYYEQYF | NA | TRBJ2-7 | TRBV16 | NA
TGTGCCAGCAGTTTATATGTCGGGGACTCCTACGAGCAGTACTTC | CASSLYVGDSYEQYF | NA | TRBJ2-7 | TRBV27 | NA